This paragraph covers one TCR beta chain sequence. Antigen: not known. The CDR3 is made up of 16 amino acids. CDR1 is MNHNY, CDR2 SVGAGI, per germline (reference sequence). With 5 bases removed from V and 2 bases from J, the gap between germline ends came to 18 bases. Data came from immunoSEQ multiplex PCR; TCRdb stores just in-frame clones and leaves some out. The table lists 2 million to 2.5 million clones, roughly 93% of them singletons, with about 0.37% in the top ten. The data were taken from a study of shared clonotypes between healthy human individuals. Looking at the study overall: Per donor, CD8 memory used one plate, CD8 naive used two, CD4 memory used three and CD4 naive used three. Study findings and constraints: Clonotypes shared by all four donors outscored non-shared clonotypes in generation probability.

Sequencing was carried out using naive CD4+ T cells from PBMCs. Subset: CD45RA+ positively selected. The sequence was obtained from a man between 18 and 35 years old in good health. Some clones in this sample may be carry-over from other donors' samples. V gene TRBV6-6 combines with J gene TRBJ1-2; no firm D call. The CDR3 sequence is CASSPREFSTNYGYTF. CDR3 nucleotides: TGTGCCAGCAGTCCTCGCGAATTTTCGACGAACTATGGCTACACCTTC.